This is a list of T cell receptor beta chains from one sample in a study of shared clonotypes between healthy human individuals. Data came from immunoSEQ multiplex PCR; TCRdb stores just in-frame clones and leaves some out. The data contain about 2.1 million clones, around 95% of them singletons. Input material: naive CD8+ T cells from PBMCs. These receptors all come from a man younger than 35 in good health. Some clones in this sample may be carry-over from other donors' samples. The CDR3 runs from the conserved cysteine through the conserved F or W. Each record gives: D gene, J gene, V gene, CDR3 protein, CDR3 DNA. D genes are given only for firm matches.

>NA|TRBJ2-3|TRBV7-6
CASSLEVPTSDTQYF
TGTGCCAGCAGCTTAGAAGTCCCCACCTCAGATACGCAGTATTTT
>NA|TRBJ2-7|TRBV7-9
CASSLLVYEQYF
TGTGCCAGCAGCTTATTAGTCTACGAGCAGTACTTC
>TRBD2|TRBJ2-1|TRBV27
CASSLFPPTSLSDEQFF
TGTGCCAGCAGTTTATTTCCCCCGACTAGCCTGAGCGATGAGCAGTTCTTC
>NA|TRBJ1-4|TRBV29-1
CSVTDPLLRQDAGLREKLFF
TGCAGCGTCACCGACCCTCTACTTCGACAGGACGCGGGTCTGAGAGAAAAACTGTTTTTT
>TRBD1|TRBJ2-2|TRBV7-3
CASSLRTGATGELFF
TGTGCCAGCAGCTTAAGGACAGGGGCCACCGGGGAGCTGTTTTTT
>NA|TRBJ2-1|TRBV6-5
CASSYSPVGEQFF
TGTGCCAGCAGTTACTCGCCAGTTGGGGAGCAGTTCTTC
>TRBD2|TRBJ2-1|TRBV27
CASSPATARTSGSNEQFF
TGTGCCAGCAGTCCAGCAACCGCCCGGACTAGCGGGAGCAATGAGCAGTTCTTC
>TRBD1|TRBJ2-5|TRBV9
CASSRRGRGLAGETQYF
TGTGCCAGCAGCCGCCGGGGCAGGGGGCTGGCAGGAGAGACCCAGTACTTC
>NA|TRBJ2-5|TRBV29-1
CSGRALLQETQYF
TGCAGCGGGCGAGCTCTGCTACAAGAGACCCAGTACTTC
>NA|TRBJ2-1|TRBV9
CASSPPGGAYNEQFF
TGTGCCAGCAGCCCCCCCGGAGGAGCCTACAATGAGCAGTTCTTC
>NA|TRBJ2-7|TRBV13
CASSLRQTWGGEQYF
TGTGCCAGCAGCTTAAGGCAGACTTGGGGCGGGGAGCAGTACTTC
>NA|TRBJ2-1|TRBV7-9
CASRPPNSLRNEQFF
TGTGCCAGCAGACCCCCGAACTCCCTGCGGAATGAGCAGTTCTTC
>NA|TRBJ1-2|TRBV9
CASGENSPYGYTF
TGTGCCAGCGGAGAAAATTCACCCTATGGCTACACCTTC
>NA|TRBJ1-2|TRBV9
CASSVAQGPFNYGYTF
TGTGCCAGCAGCGTAGCTCAGGGACCCTTTAACTATGGCTACACCTTC
>TRBD1|TRBJ2-7|TRBV4-1
CASSQDLGTGYEQYF
TGCGCCAGCAGCCAAGATCTGGGGACAGGGTACGAGCAGTACTTC
>NA|TRBJ1-5|TRBV10-3
CAIRAPGLNQPQHF
TGTGCCATCAGGGCGCCAGGGCTGAATCAGCCCCAGCATTTT
>NA|TRBJ2-1|TRBV6-5
CASLGPNEQFF
TGTGCCAGCCTGGGGCCGAATGAGCAGTTCTTC
>TRBD2|TRBJ2-1|TRBV6-5
CASTPGLASYNEQFF
TGTGCCAGCACCCCCGGACTAGCGAGTTACAATGAGCAGTTCTTC